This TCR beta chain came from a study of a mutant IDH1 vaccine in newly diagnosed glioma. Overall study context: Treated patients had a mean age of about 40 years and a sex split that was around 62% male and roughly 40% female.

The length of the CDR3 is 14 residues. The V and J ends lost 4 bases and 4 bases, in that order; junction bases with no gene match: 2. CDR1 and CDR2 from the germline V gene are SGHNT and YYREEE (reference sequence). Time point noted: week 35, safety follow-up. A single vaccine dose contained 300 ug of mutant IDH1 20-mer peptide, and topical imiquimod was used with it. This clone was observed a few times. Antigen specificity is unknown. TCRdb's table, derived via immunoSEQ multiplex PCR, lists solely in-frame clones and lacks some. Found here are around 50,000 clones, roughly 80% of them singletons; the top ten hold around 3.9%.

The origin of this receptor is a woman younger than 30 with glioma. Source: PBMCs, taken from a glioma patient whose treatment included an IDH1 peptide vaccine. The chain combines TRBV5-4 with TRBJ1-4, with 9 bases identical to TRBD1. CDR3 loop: CASSGTGHNEKLFF. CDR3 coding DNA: TGTGCCAGCAGCGGGACAGGGCATAATGAAAAACTGTTTTTT.